A selection of T cell receptor beta chains follows, all from one sample in a study of T cells in localized non-small cell lung cancer. TCRdb keeps only in-frame clones here, not all; method: immunoSEQ multiplex PCR. The sample carries around 41,000 clones, approximately 84% recorded once. The starting material was peripheral blood, obtained before any cancer treatment. The receptors originated from a man aged 40 to 70 with stage I lung adenocarcinoma. The conserved cysteine and the conserved F or W are not part of the CDR3 here.

j_call | v_call | cdr3_aa
TRBJ2-6 | TRBV19 | ASSIRPSDSGANVLT
TRBJ1-3 | TRBV4-3 | ASSQDRWNTIY
TRBJ2-7 | TRBV2 | ASSLSVYYEQY
TRBJ2-7 | TRBV29-1 | SASKAYEQY
TRBJ1-2 | TRBV4-1 | ASSQDPTGGWGYT
TRBJ2-1 | TRBV27 | ASSLGRGGYNEQF
TRBJ1-1 | TRBV11-2 | ASSSLVRNTEAF
TRBJ1-3 | TRBV5-4 | ASSIDRKVESGGNTIY
TRBJ2-7 | TRBV28 | ASSKRGLAIDEQY
TRBJ2-5 | TRBV6-1 | ASSGLAGGQETQY
TRBJ2-3 | TRBV7-2 | ASSFSGGSTDTQY
TRBJ1-1 | TRBV19 | ASSIFPAQGRVTEAF
TRBJ1-5 | TRBV9 | ASSVEGGEGQPQH
TRBJ1-2 | TRBV30 | AWSGRDGGPRT
TRBJ1-2 | TRBV28 | ASSLQTGGTYGYT
TRBJ2-2 | TRBV21-1 | ASNSPGTTNTGELF
TRBJ2-1 | TRBV30 | AWSTSLAIYNEQF
TRBJ1-5 | TRBV7-8 | ASSLSGQGNQPQH
TRBJ1-5 | TRBV19 | ASSRAFRQHSNQPQH
TRBJ2-2 | TRBV28 | ASTFRGSTGELF
TRBJ2-3 | TRBV11-3 | ASSLTGTFTDTQY
TRBJ1-1 | TRBV19 | ASSMRGLTNTEAF
TRBJ2-7 | TRBV28 | ASNNRDEGSYEQY